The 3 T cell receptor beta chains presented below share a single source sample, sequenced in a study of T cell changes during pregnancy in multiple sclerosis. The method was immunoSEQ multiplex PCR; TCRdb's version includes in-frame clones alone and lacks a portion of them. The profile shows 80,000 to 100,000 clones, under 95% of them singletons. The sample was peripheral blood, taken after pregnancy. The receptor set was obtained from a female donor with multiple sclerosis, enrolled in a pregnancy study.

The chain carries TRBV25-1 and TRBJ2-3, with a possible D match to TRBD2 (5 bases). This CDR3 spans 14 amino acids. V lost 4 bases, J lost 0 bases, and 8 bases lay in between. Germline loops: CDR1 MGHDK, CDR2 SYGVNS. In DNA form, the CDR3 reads TGTGCCAGCAGTGGTCTAGCTAGCACAGATACGCAGTATTTT. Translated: CASSGLASTDTQYF. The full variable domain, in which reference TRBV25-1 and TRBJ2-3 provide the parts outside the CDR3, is EADIYQTPRYLVIGTGKKITLECSQTMGHDKMYWYQQDPGMELHLIHYSYGVNSTEKGDLSSESTVSRIRTEHFPLTLESARPSHTSQYLCASSGLASTDTQYFGPGTRLTVL.

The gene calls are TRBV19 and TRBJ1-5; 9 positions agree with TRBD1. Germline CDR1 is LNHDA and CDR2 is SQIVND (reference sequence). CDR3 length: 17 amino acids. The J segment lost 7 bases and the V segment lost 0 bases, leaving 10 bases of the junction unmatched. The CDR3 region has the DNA TGTGCCAGTAGTATAGATCTATTGGGGACAGGGAACCAGCCCCAGCATTTT. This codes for CASSIDLLGTGNQPQHF.

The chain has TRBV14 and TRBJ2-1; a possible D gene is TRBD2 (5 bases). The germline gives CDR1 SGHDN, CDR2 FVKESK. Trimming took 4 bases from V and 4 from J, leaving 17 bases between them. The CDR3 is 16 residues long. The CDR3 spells CASSPLASNQYNEQFF. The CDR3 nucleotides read TGTGCCAGCAGCCCCCTCGCTAGCAACCAATACAATGAGCAGTTCTTC.